This T cell receptor (beta chain) is from a study of blood T cell repertoires in COVID-19. V was trimmed by 5 bases and J by 9 bases, leaving 15 bases between them. Germline CDR1 and CDR2: SGHRS and YFSETQ. There are 13 residues in the CDR3. Sequencing was performed with immunoSEQ multiplex PCR; in TCRdb, only in-frame clones are kept and a portion is missing. Counted here are a few hundred thousand clones, 86% occurring once; the ten biggest clones make up 1.5% to 2%. This sequence was found in a woman in her forties or fifties with acute or convalescent COVID-19. Sequenced material: peripheral blood. V usage is TRBV5-1 and J usage is TRBJ2-1; TRBD2 is a possible D gene (5 bases). The DNA for the CDR3 is TGCGCCAGCAGGTCACTAGGGTCATTTGAGCAGTTCTTC. It specifies CASRSLGSFEQFF.